The present T cell receptor (beta chain) was sequenced within a study of tumor-infiltrating lymphocytes in oesophageal squamous cell carcinoma (dated by TCRdb to 2016 to 2017). From its cysteine to its phenylalanine, the CDR3 spans 13 amino acids. Just the 39-base CDR3 DNA is kept, in frame starting at base 1. Trimming costs V 4 bases and J 2 bases, and their ends lie 8 bases apart. Sequences SGHRS (CDR1) and YFSETQ (CDR2) are obtained from the germline V gene. This clonotype came up a few times. The antigen it recognizes is unknown. No per-base quality is available; no much larger clone lies one base away. Library method: PCR. The sample was run on an Illumina HiSeq 2000. TCRdb reworked the public reads: Q25 trimming with fastp, MiXCR clone assembly, productive beta chains retained. Rows are combined by CDR3 protein, so each entry shows the most common genes and DNA. In all, the sample holds about 24,000 distinct CDR3 sequences, and more than 30% of those were seen once. 23% of the sample is in the top ten clones.

Sequencing used esophageal tumor tissue. The TCR originated in a male donor with esophageal squamous cell carcinoma. The rearranged segments are TRBV5-1 and TRBJ2-3, with the identity of the D gene unclear. The CDR3 protein is CASSRASTDTQYF. In nucleotides, the sequence is TGCGCCAGCAGCAGGGCTTCCACAGATACGCAGTATTTT.